This T cell receptor (beta chain) was identified during a study of human T cells and chemical hapten exposure. Study-level background: Sensitization involved placing 2% DPC onto an approximately 2 cm by approximately 2 cm region of upper inner arm skin. Whole-study findings and limits: The study found that PT1 expanded TCR counts correlated positively with patch test score.

The V end was cut by 7 bases, the J end by 5 bases, with 10 bases between. CDR3 length: 12 residues. The germline gives CDR1 MNHEY, CDR2 SVGEGT. This clonotype was picked up a small number of times. Its antigen is unknown. Time point defined: patch test 2, 6 weeks after DPC sensitization. Sample treatment: therapeutic diphenylcyclopropenone sensitization with weekly scalp DPC. The total RNA was obtained from whole blood that was not fractionated. TCRdb ran MiXCR on the RACE reads and lists one entry per CDR3 protein. The sample includes roughly 380,000 distinct CDR3 sequences, around 6% seen only once; the top ten take over 5.5%.

The material was whole blood, obtained in connection with sensitization to the hapten diphenylcyclopropenone (DPC). The rearrangement uses TRBV6-2 or TRBV6-3 and TRBJ2-3, with unresolved D. This TCR derives from a woman younger than 30 with alopecia areata. Some clones in this sample may be carry-over from other donors' samples. CDR3 amino acids: CASNPLGDTQYF. The CDR3 DNA is TGTGCCAGCAACCCCCTGGGAGATACGCAGTATTTT.